Each of the 12 T cell receptor beta chains below was sequenced from the same sample in a study of blood T cell repertoires in COVID-19. Assay: immunoSEQ multiplex PCR; the TCRdb copy retains only in-frame clones and omits some. The sample comprises around 100,000 clones, roughly 82% of which are singletons, and approximately 8.1% rests with the top ten. The specimen sequenced was peripheral blood. The origin of the receptors is a woman aged 40 to 50 with acute or convalescent COVID-19.

The chain is built from TRBV7-9 and TRBJ1-2, with D maybe TRBD1 (5 bases). The CDR3 is 14 amino acids. Germline V lookup: CDR1 SEHNR, CDR2 FQNEAQ (reference sequence). V lost 6 bases and J 8 bases, leaving 19 bases between the germline ends. The CDR3 nucleotides are TGTGCCAGCAGTTTTCCGGCCGGTCAGGGCGGCTACACCTTC. Residues: CASSFPAGQGGYTF.

V gene TRBV19 combines with J gene TRBJ2-7; a possible D gene is TRBD2 (6 bases). Between the trimmed V and J ends, which lost 2 bases and 1 base, there was a span of 12 bases. Germline-derived CDR1 and CDR2 are LNHDA and SQIVND (reference sequence). This CDR3 has 15 residues. This CDR3 reads CASSISRGESYEQYF. The CDR3 DNA is TGTGCCAGTAGTATATCTCGCGGGGAGTCCTACGAGCAGTACTTC.

This clone has just one count. The chain uses TRBV2 and TRBJ2-3; 7 bases agree with TRBD1. J was trimmed by 1 base and V by 10 bases; bases with no gene match: 11. Germline loops: CDR1 SNHLY, CDR2 FYNNEI. This CDR3 has 15 residues. CDR3 in DNA: TGTGCCATACAAAGGCAGGGGGTTGGCACAGATACGCAGTATTTT. It encodes CAIQRQGVGTDTQYF.

The V gene is TRBV30, the J gene TRBJ1-4; D not resolved. Germline V lookup: CDR1 GTSNPN, CDR2 SVGIG (reference sequence). V shed 3 bases and J shed 10 bases, with 18 bases lying between them. There are 14 residues in the CDR3. CDR3 DNA: TGTGCCTGGAGGGGCCCCAGGCCGGGAGGAAAACTGTTTTTT. It specifies CAWRGPRPGGKLFF.

This rearrangement joins TRBV9 to TRBJ1-6; TRBD1 matches at 8 bases. Germline V gives CDR1 SGDLS, CDR2 YYNGEE. V shed 6 bases, J shed 6 bases, and the junction held 5 bases outside the gene matches. This CDR3 comprises 14 residues. The CDR3 DNA reads as TGTGCCAGCAACACAGGGGGGGCTAATTCACCCCTCCACTTT. Translation gives CASNTGGANSPLHF.

The V and J genes are TRBV3-1 (or the pseudogene TRBV3-2) and TRBJ2-1, with TRBD2 matching 9 bases. Germline loops: CDR1 LGHDT, CDR2 YNNKEL (reference sequence). V dropped 10 bases and J dropped 0; count of bases not matched to a gene: 7. There are 15 residues in the CDR3. In DNA form, the CDR3 reads TGTGCCACTCAAGGGCGGGGGGGCTCCTACAATGAGCAGTTCTTC. It translates to CATQGRGGSYNEQFF.

The chain links TRBV30 to TRBJ1-2, with TRBD1 matching over 7 bases. J lost 9 bases, V lost 2 bases, and 3 bases had no gene match. The CDR3 is 11 residues long. The germline CDR1 and CDR2 sequences are GTSNPN and SVGIG (reference sequence). The CDR3 spells CAWSKDRSYTF. The CDR3 nucleotides are TGTGCCTGGAGTAAGGACAGGAGCTACACCTTC.

V and J are TRBV27 and TRBJ1-2; D is unclear. The V gene's germline CDR1 is MNHEY and CDR2 SMNVEV (reference sequence). V was cut by 4 bases and J by 0 bases, with 15 bases left in between. CDR3 length: 16 amino acids. The CDR3 bases are TGTGCCAGCAGTTCCCTGGTGATGGGAGCTAACTATGGCTACACCTTC. Protein sequence: CASSSLVMGANYGYTF.

This clone appeared a few times. This chain links TRBV5-6 with TRBJ2-7; no definite D call. With 3 bases removed from V and 0 bases from J, the gap between germline ends came to 7 bases. This CDR3 has 13 residues. Germline lookup yields CDR1 SGHDT and CDR2 YYEEEE. The CDR3 sequence is CASSSISSYEQYF. Written as DNA, the CDR3 is TGTGCCAGCAGCTCCATCAGCTCCTACGAGCAGTACTTC.

A single count supports this clone. For the CDR3, the DNA is TGTGCCAGCAGGGACAGGGGGCGGAATGGCTACACCTTC. The encoded protein is CASRDRGRNGYTF. This chain joins TRBV27 and TRBJ1-2; the match to TRBD1 covers 11 bases. This CDR3 region has 13 residues. V lost 6 bases and J lost 6; bases outside the gene matches: 3. Germline V gene data show CDR1 as MNHEY and CDR2 as SMNVEV (reference sequence).

This clone was counted only a few times. The chain joins TRBV27 to TRBJ2-1; TRBD2 matches 7 bases. After removal of 4 bases from V and 6 bases from J, the junction contained 6 bases not matched to a gene. Germline V gene lookup returns CDR1 MNHEY and CDR2 SMNVEV (reference sequence). CDR3 length: 14 residues. CDR3 amino acids: CASSSASGSNEQFF. The CDR3 nucleotides are TGTGCCAGCAGTTCGGCTAGCGGATCCAATGAGCAGTTCTTC.

J is TRBJ2-5 and V is TRBV9, with a tentative D call TRBD2 (6 bases). This CDR3 contains 15 residues. Trimming pared 0 bases from V and 2 bases from J, leaving 11 bases between. Germline V gene sequence: CDR1 SGDLS, CDR2 YYNGEE. Here the CDR3 DNA reads TGTGCCAGCAGCGTAGAAGGGAGGAAGCAAGAGACCCAGTACTTC. This codes for CASSVEGRKQETQYF.